What follows are 2 T cell receptor beta chains derived from one specimen sequenced in a study of OX40 agonist ivuxolimab in advanced cancers. The table came from immunoSEQ multiplex PCR; TCRdb's copy has only in-frame clones and leaves some out. The sample shows some 60,000 clones, about 88% of them seen only once. The source was CD4+ or CD8+ T cells sorted from blood, collected in a trial of the OX40 agonist ivuxolimab. Receptor source: an adult with an advanced solid tumor such as melanoma, head and neck, liver or kidney cancer.

The chain joins TRBV5-4 to TRBJ1-1, with 8 nucleotides matching TRBD1. The junction had 15 bases not matched to a gene; V was cut back by 7 bases and J by 1 base. CDR1 and CDR2 from the germline V gene are SGHNT and YYREEE (reference sequence). CDR3 length: 17 residues. CDR3 DNA sequence: TGTGCCAGCTATGGGTCAGGACAGGGCATGCGGAACACTGAAGCTTTCTTT. As protein: CASYGSGQGMRNTEAFF.

The rearrangement links TRBV30 to TRBJ2-1; 9 nucleotides agree with TRBD1. The length of the CDR3 is 15 residues. The V gene's germline CDR1 is GTSNPN and CDR2 SVGIG (reference sequence). V was clipped by 2 bases and J by 3 bases; unmatched bases: 5. The CDR3 DNA is TGTGCCTGGAGTCCACTGGGACAGGGCTACAATGAGCAGTTCTTC. It specifies CAWSPLGQGYNEQFF.